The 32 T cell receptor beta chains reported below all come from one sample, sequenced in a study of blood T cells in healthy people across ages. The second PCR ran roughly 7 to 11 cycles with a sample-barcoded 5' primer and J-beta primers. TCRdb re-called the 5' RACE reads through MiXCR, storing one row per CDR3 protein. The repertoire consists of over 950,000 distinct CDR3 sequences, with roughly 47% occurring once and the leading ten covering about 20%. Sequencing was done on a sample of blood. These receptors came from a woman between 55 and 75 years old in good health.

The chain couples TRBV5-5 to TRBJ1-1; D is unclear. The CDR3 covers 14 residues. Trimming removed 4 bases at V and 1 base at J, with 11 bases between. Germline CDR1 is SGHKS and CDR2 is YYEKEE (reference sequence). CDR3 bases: TGTGCCAGCAGCGCGGTTACAGCGAACACTGAAGCTTTCTTT. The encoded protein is CASSAVTANTEAFF. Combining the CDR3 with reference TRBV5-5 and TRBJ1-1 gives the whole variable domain DAGVTQSPTHLIKTRGQQVTLRCSPISGHKSVSWYQQVLGQGPQFIFQYYEKEERGRGNFPDRFSARQFPNYSSELNVNALLLGDSALYLCASSAVTANTEAFFGQGTRLTVV.

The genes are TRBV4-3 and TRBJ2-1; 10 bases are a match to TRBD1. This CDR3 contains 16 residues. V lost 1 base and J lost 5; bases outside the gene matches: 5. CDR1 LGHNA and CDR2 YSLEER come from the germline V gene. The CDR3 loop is CASSQVRDRGNNEQFF. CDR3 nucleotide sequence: TGCGCCAGCAGCCAAGTCCGGGACAGGGGTAACAATGAGCAGTTCTTC.

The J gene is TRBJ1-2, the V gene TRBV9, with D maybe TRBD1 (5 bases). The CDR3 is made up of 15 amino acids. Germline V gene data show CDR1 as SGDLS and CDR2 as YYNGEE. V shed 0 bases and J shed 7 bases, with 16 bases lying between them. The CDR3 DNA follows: TGTGCCAGCAGCGTAGTGGAGGGACTTCTATCTGGCTACACCTTC. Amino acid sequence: CASSVVEGLLSGYTF. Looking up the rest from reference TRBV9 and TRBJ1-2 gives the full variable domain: DSGVTQTPKHLITATGQRVTLRCSPRSGDLSVYWYQQSLDQGLQFLIQYYNGEERAKGNILERFSAQQFPDLHSELNLSSLELGDSALYFCASSVVEGLLSGYTFGSGTRLTVV.

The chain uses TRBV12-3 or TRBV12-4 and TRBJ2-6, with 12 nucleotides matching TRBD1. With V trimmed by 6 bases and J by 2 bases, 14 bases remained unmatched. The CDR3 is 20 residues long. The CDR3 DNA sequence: TGTGCCAGCAGCATCCCTGACCGGGACAGGGGGCTTACTGGGGCCAACGTCCTGACTTTC. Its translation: CASSIPDRDRGLTGANVLTF.

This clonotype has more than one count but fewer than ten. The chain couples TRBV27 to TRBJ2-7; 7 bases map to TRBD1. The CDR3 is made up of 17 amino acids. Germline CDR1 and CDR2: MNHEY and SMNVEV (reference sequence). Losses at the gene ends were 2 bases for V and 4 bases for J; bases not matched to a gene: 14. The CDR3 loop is CASSLGDRDPSGYEQYF. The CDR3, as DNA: TGTGCCAGCAGTTTAGGAGACAGGGACCCATCTGGGTACGAGCAGTACTTC.

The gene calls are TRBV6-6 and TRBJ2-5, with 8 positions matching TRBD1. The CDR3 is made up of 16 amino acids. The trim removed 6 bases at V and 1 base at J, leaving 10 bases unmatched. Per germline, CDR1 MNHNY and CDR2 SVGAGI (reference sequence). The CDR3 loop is CASRGQVGSGQETQYF. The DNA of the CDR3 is TGTGCCAGCAGGGGACAGGTCGGTAGCGGCCAAGAGACCCAGTACTTC.

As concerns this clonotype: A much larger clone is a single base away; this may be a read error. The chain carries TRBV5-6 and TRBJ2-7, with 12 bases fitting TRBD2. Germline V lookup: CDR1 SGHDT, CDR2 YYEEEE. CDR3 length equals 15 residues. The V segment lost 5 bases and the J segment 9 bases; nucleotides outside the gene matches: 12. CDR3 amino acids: CASRRLAGVVHGQYF. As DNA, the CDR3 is TGTGCCAGCAGGAGACTAGCGGGAGTTGTTCACGGGCAGTACTTC.

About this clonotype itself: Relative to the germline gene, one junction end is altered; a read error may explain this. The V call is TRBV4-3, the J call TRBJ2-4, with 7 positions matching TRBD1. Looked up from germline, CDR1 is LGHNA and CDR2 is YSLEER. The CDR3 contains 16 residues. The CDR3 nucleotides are TGCGCCGGCAGCCAAGAGGGGGCGGGCGGTTTAAACATTCAGTACTTC. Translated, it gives CAGSQEGAGGLNIQYF.

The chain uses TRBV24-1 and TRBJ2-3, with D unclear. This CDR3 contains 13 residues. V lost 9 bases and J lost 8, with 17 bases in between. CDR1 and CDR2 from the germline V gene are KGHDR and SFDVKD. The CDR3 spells CATESELPGTQYF. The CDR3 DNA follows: TGTGCCACCGAATCGGAGCTCCCAGGTACGCAGTATTTT.

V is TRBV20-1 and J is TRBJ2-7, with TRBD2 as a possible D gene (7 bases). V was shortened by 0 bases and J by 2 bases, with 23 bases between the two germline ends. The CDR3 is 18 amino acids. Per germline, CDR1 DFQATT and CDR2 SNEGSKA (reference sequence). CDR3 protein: CSARDRDIGGILTYEQYF. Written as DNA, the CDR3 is TGCAGTGCTAGAGACCGGGACATCGGGGGGATTCTAACCTACGAGCAGTACTTC.

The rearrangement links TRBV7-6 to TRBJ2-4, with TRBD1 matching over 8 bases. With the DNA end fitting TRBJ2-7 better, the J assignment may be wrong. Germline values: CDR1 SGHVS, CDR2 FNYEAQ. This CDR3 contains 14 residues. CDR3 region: CASSRQGHHYEQYF. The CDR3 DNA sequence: TGTGCCAGCAGCCGACAGGGGCATCATTACGAGCAGTACTTC.

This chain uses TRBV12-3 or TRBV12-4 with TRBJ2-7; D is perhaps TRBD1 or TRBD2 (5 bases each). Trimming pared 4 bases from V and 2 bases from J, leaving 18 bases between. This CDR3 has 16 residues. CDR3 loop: CASSSGQGKGAYEQYF. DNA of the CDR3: TGTGCCAGCAGTTCGGGGCAGGGTAAGGGTGCCTACGAGCAGTACTTC.

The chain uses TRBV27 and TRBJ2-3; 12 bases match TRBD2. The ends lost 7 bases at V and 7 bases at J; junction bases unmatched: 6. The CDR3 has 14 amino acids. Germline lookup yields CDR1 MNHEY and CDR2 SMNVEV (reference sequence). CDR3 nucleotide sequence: TGTGCCAGCACCCTAGCGGGAGGGCAGTATACGCAGTATTTT. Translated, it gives CASTLAGGQYTQYF.

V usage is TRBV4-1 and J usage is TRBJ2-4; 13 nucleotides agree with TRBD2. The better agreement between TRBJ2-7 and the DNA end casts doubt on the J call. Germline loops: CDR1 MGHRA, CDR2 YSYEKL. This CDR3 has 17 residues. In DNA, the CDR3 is TGCGCCAGCAGCCGATACGGACTAGCGGGAGAGGCTTACGAGCAGTACTTC. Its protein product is CASSRYGLAGEAYEQYF.

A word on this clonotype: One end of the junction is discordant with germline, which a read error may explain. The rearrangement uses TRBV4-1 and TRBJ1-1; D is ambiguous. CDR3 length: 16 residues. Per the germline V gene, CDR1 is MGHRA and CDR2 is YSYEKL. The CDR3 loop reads CTSSQVFEGFDTEAFF. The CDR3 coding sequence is TGCACCAGCAGCCAAGTCTTCGAGGGATTCGACACTGAAGCTTTCTTT.

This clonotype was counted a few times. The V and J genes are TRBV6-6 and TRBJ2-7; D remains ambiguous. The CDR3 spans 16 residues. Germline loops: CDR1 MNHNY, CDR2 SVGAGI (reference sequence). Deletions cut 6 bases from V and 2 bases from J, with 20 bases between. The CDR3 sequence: CASSPRSGRQAYEQYF. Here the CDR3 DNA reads TGTGCCAGCAGCCCTAGGTCGGGTCGACAAGCCTACGAGCAGTACTTC.

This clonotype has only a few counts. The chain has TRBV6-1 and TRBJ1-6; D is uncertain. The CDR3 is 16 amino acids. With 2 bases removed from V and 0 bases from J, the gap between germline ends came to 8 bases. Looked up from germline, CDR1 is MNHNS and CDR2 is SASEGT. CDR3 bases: TGTGCCAGCAGTGAACGAGAGAGCTCCTATAATTCACCCCTCCACTTT. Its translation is CASSERESSYNSPLHF.

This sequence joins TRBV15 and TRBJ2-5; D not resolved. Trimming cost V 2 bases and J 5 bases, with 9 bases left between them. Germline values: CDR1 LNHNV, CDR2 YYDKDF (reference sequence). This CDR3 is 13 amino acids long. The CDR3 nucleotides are TGTGCCACCAGCAGAACCCCCCACGAGACCCAGTACTTC. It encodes CATSRTPHETQYF.

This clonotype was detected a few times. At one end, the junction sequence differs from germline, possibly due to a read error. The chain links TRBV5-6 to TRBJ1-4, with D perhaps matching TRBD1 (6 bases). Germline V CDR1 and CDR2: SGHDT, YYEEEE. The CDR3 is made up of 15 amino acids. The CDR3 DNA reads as TGTGCTAGCAGCTTGATGGACAGAGCTAATGAAAAACTGTTTTTT. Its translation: CASSLMDRANEKLFF.

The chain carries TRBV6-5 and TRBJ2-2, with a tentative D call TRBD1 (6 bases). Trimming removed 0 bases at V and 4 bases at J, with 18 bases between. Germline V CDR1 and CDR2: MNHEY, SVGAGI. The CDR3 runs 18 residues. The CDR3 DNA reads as TGTGCCAGCAGTTACTCGACCAGGGGACCGAGGGCCACCGGGGAGCTGTTTTTT. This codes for CASSYSTRGPRATGELFF.

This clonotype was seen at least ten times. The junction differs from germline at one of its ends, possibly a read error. CDR3 region: CASSLEGRSSGANVLTF. The CDR3 coding sequence is TGCGCCAGCAGCCTCGAGGGTCGAAGCTCTGGGGCCAACGTCCTGACTTTC. V usage is TRBV7-6 and J usage is TRBJ2-6, with TRBD2 as a possible D gene (5 bases). Germline lookup yields CDR1 SGHVS and CDR2 FNYEAQ. The CDR3 is 17 amino acids. Full variable domain (rest looked up from reference TRBV7-6 and TRBJ2-6): GAGVSQSPRYKVTKRGQDVALRCDPISGHVSLYWYRQALGQGPEFLTYFNYEAQQDKSGLPNDRFSAERPEGSISTLTIQRTEQRDSAMYRCASSLEGRSSGANVLTFGAGSRLTVL.

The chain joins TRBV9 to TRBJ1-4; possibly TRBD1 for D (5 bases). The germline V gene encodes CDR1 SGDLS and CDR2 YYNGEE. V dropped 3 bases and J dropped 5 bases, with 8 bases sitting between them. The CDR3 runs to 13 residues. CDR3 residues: CASSARQNEKLFF. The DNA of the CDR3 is TGTGCCAGCAGCGCCAGACAGAATGAAAAACTGTTTTTT. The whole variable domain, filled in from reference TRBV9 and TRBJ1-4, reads DSGVTQTPKHLITATGQRVTLRCSPRSGDLSVYWYQQSLDQGLQFLIQYYNGEERAKGNILERFSAQQFPDLHSELNLSSLELGDSALYFCASSARQNEKLFFGSGTQLSVL.

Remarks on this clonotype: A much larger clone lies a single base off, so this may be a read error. CDR3 region: CSVRDSGVNVLTF. In DNA, the CDR3 is TGCAGCGTCAGGGACTCTGGGGTCAACGTCCTGACTTTC. This rearrangement joins TRBV29-1 to TRBJ2-6, with D maybe TRBD2 (6 bases). This CDR3 has 13 residues. CDR1 and CDR2 from the germline V gene are SQVTM and ANQGSEA.

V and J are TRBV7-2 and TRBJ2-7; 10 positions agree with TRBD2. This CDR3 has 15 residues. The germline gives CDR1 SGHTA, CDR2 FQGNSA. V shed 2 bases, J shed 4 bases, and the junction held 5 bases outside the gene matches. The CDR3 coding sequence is TGTGCCAGCAGCTTATATGGACTAGCGGAGTACGAGCAGTACTTC. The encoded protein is CASSLYGLAEYEQYF.

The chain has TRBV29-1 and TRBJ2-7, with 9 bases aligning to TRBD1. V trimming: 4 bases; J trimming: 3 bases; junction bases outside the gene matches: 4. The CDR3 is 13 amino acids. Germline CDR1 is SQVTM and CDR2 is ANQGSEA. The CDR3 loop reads CSVADRGNYEQYF. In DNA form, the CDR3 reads TGCAGCGTTGCCGACAGGGGGAACTACGAGCAGTACTTC.

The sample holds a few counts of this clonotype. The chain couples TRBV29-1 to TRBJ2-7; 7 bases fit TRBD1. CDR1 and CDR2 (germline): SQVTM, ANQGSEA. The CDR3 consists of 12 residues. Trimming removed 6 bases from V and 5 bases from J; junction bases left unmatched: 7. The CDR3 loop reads CSVSDRVHEQYF. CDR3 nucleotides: TGCAGCGTGTCTGACAGGGTCCACGAGCAGTACTTC.

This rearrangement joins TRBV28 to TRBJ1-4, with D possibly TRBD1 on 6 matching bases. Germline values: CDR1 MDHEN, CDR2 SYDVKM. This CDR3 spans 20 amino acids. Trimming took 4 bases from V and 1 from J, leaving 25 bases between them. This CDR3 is CASSSSGFSGDQGTNEKLFF. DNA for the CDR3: TGTGCCAGCAGTTCCTCCGGGTTTTCAGGGGACCAGGGAACTAATGAAAAACTGTTTTTT.

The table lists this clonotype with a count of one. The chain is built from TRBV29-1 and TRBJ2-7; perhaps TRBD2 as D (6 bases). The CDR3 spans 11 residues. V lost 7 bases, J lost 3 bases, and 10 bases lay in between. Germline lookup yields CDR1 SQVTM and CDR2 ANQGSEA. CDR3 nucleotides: TGCAGCGGGAGGGCGGACTACGAGCAGTACTTC. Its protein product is CSGRADYEQYF.

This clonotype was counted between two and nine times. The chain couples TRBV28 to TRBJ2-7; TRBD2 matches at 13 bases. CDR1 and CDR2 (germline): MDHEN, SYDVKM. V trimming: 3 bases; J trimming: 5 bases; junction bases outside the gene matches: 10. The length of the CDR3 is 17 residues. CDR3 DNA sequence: TGTGCCAGCAGTTTTGACAGAGGACTAGCGGGAGCGGACGAGCAGTACTTC. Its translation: CASSFDRGLAGADEQYF. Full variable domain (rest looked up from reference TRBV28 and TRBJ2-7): DVKVTQSSRYLVKRTGEKVFLECVQDMDHENMFWYRQDPGLGLRLIYFSYDVKMKEKGDIPEGYSVSREKKERFSLILESASTNQTSMYLCASSFDRGLAGADEQYFGPGTRLTVT.

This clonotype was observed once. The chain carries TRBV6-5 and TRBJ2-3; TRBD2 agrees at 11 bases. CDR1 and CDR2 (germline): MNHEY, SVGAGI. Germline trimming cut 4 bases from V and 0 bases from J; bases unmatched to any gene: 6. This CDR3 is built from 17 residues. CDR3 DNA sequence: TGTGCCAGCAGTTCTTTGACTAGCGGGACCAGCACAGATACGCAGTATTTT. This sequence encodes CASSSLTSGTSTDTQYF.

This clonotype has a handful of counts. DNA for the CDR3: TGCGCCAGCAGCCAAGTGCGGCTAAACCCGCGACCAGAATGTTGGGCCGAGGACAATGAGCAGTTCTTC. It codes for CASSQVRLNPRPECWAEDNEQFF. V gene TRBV4-3 combines with J gene TRBJ2-1, with D uncertain. CDR1 and CDR2 from the germline V gene are LGHNA and YSLEER. The CDR3 runs to 23 residues. V was clipped by 1 base and J by 5 bases, with 36 bases between them.

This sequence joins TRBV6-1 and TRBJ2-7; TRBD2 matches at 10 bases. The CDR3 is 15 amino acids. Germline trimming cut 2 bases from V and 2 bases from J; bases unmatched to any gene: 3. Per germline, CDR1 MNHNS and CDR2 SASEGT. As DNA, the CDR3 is TGTGCCAGCAGTGAAACTAGCGGGACGCCCTACGAGCAGTACTTC. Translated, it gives CASSETSGTPYEQYF.